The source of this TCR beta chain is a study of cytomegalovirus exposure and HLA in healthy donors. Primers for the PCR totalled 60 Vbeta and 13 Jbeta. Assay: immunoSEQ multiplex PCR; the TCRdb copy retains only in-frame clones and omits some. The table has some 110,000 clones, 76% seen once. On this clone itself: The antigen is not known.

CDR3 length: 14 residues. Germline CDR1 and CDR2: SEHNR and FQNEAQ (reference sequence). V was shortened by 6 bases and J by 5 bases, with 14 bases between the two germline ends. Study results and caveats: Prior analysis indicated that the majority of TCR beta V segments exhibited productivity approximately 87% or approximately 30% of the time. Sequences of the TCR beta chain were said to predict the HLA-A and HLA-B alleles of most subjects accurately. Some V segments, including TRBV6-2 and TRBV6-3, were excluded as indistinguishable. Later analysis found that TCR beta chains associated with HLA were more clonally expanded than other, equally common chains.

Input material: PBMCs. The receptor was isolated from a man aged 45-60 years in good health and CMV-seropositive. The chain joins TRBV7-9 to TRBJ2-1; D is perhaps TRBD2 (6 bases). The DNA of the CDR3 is TGTGCCAGCAGAGGCGGGACGGGGAACAATGAGCAGTTCTTC. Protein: CASRGGTGNNEQFF.